This T cell receptor (beta chain) stems from a study of cytomegalovirus exposure and HLA in healthy donors. Overall study findings and caveats: Published work reported that the classifier diagnosed cytomegalovirus status with high specificity and sensitivity.

Sequencing used immunoSEQ multiplex PCR; TCRdb keeps in-frame clones, though not all of them. Among 120,000 or so clones, 90% to 97% were seen once, and the ten largest hold 1.7%. The CDR3 has 14 residues. Germline V lookup: CDR1 LNHDA, CDR2 SQIVND (reference sequence). V lost 9 bases and J lost 0; bases outside the gene matches: 3. As concerns this clone: The antigen remains undetermined.

The sample taken for sequencing was PBMCs. This clonotype was obtained from a man aged 18 to 29 in good health and CMV-seronegative. The V and J genes are TRBV19 and TRBJ1-5, with 9 bases identical to TRBD1. The CDR3 nucleotides are TGTGCCAGCCGGGACAGGGTTAGCAATCAGCCCCAGCATTTT. Amino acids: CASRDRVSNQPQHF.